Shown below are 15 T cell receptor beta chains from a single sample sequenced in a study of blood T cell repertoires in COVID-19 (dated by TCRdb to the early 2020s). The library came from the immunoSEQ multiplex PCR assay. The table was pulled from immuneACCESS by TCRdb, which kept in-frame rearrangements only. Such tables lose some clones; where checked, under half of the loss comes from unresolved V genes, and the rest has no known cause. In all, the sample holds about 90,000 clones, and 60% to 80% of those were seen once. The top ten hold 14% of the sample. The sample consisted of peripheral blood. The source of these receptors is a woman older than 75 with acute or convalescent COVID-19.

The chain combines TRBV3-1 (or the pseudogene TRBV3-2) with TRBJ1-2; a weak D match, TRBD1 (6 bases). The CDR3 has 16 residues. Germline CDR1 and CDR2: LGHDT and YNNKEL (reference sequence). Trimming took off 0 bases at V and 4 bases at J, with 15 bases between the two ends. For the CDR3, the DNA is TGTGCCAGCAGCCAAGATCTTGGAAAGGGGGTCTATGGCTACACCTTC. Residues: CASSQDLGKGVYGYTF.

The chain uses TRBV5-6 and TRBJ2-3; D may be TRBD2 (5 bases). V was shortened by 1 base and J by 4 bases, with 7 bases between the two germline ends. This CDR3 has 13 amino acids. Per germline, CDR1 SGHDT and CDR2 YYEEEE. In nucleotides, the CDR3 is TGTGCCAGCAGCTTGAAGAGGGCAGATACGCAGTATTTT. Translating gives CASSLKRADTQYF. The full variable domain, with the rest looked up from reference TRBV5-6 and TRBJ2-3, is DAGVTQSPTHLIKTRGQQVTLRCSPKSGHDTVSWYQQALGQGPQFIFQYYEEEERQRGNFPDRFSGHQFPNYSSELNVNALLLGDSALYLCASSLKRADTQYFGPGTRLTVL.

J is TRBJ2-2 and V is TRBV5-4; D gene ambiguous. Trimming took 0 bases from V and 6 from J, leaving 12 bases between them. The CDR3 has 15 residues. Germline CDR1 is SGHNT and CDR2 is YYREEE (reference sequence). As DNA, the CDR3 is TGTGCCAGCAGCTTGGGCCTCTCAGAGGCCGGGGAGCTGTTTTTT. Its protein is CASSLGLSEAGELFF.

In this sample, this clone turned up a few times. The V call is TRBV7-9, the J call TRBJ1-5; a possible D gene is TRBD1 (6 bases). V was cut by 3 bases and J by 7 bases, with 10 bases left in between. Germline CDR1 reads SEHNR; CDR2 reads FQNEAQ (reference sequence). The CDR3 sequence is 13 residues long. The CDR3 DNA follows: TGTGCCAGCAGCTTCGAGACAGGCCAGCCCCAGCATTTT. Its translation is CASSFETGQPQHF.

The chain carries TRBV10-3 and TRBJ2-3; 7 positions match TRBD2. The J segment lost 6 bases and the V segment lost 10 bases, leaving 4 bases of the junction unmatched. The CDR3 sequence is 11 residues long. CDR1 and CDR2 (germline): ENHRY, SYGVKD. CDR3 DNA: TGTGCCACCGTACTAGCGGATACGCAGTATTTT. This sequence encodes CATVLADTQYF.

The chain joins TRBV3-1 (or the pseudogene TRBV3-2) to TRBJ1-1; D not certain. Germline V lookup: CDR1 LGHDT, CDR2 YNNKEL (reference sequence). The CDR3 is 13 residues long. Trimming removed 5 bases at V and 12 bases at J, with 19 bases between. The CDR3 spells CASSAVISSGSFF. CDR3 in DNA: TGTGCCAGCAGCGCTGTGATATCCTCTGGCTCTTTCTTT.

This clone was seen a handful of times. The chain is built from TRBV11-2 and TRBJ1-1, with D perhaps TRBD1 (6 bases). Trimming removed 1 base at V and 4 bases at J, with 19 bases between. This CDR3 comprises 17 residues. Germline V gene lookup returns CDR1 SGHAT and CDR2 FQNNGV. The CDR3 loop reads CASSLVGTRWMGTEAFF. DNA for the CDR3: TGTGCCAGCAGCTTAGTAGGGACAAGGTGGATGGGCACTGAAGCTTTCTTT.

The DNA of the CDR3 is TGTGCCAGCAGCACAACCAGGGGTGCTCGCCGAAACACCATATATTTT. Its protein product is CASSTTRGARRNTIYF. This chain joins TRBV7-2 and TRBJ1-3, with a weak D call TRBD1 (6 bases). Trimming pared 5 bases from V and 5 bases from J, leaving 19 bases between. Germline V gives CDR1 SGHTA, CDR2 FQGNSA. This CDR3 is 16 amino acids long.

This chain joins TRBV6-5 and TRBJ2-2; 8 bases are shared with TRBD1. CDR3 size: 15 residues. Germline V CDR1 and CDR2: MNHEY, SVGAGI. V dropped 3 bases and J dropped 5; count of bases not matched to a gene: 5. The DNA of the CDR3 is TGTGCCAGCAGTTATACAGGGGGGCGAACCGGGGAGCTGTTTTTT. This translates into CASSYTGGRTGELFF.

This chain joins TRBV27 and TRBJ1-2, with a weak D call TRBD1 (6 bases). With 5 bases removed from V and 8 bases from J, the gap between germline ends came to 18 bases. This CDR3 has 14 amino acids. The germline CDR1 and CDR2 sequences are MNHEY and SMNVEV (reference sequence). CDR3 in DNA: TGTGCCAGCAGTGACGGGACATTGTATAACGGCTACACCTTC. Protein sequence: CASSDGTLYNGYTF.

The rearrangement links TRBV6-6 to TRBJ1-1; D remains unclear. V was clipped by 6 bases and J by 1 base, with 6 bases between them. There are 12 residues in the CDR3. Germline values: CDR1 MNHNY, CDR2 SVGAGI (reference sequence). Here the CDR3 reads CASRTGNTEAFF. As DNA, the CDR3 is TGTGCCAGCAGGACGGGGAACACTGAAGCTTTCTTT.

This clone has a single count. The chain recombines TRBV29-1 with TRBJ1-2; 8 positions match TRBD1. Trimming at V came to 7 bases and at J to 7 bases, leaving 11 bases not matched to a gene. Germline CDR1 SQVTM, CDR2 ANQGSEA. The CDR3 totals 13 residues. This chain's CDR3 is CSADGQGAGGYTF. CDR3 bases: TGCAGCGCCGACGGCCAGGGGGCGGGTGGCTACACCTTC. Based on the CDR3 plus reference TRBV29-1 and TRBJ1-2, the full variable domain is SAVISQKPSRDICQRGTSLTIQCQVDSQVTMMFWYRQQPGQSLTLIATANQGSEATYESGFVIDKFPISRPNLTFSTLTVSNMSPEDSSIYLCSADGQGAGGYTFGSGTRLTVV.

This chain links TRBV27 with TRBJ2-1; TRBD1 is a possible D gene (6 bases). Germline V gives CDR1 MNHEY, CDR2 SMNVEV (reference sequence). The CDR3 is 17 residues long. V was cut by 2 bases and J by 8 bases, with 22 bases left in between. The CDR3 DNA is TGTGCCAGCAGTTTACATGAGGGACACTTAAGGGGATATGAGCAGTTCTTC. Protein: CASSLHEGHLRGYEQFF.

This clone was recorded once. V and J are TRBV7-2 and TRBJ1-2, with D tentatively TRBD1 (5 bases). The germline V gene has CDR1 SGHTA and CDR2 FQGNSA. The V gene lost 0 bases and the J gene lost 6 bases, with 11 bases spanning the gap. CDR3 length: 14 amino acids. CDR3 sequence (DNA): TGTGCCAGCAGCTTAGCGAGGGACTCAGATGGCTACACCTTC. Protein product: CASSLARDSDGYTF.

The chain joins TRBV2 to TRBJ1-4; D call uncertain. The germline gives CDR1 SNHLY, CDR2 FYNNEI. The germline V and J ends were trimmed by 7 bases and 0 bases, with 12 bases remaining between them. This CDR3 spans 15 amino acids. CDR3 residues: CASNTEAATNEKLFF. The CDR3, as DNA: TGTGCCAGCAATACCGAAGCCGCAACTAATGAAAAACTGTTTTTT.